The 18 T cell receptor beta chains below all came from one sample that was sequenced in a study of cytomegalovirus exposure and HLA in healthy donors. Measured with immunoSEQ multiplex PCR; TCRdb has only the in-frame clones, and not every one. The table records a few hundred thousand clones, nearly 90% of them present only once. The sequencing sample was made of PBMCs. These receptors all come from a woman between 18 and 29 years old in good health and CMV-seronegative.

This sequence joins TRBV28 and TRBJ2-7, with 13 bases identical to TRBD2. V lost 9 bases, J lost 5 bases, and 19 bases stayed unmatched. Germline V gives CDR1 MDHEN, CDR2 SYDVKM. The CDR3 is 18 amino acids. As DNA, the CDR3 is TGTGCCAGTAGTCCCCCCGGACTAGCGGGGGCGGAGGGAGACGAGCAGTACGTC. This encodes CASSPPGLAGAEGDEQYV.

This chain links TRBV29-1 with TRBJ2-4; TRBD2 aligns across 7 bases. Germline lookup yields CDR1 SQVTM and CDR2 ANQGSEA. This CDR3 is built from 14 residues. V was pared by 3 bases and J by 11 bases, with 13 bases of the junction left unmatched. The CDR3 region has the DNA TGCAGCGTTGAGGCCGAGGGAGGGTCCCTCGTTCAGTACTTC. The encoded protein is CSVEAEGGSLVQYF. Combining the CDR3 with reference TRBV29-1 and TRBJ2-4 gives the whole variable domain SAVISQKPSRDICQRGTSLTIQCQVDSQVTMMFWYRQQPGQSLTLIATANQGSEATYESGFVIDKFPISRPNLTFSTLTVSNMSPEDSSIYLCSVEAEGGSLVQYFGAGTRLSVL.

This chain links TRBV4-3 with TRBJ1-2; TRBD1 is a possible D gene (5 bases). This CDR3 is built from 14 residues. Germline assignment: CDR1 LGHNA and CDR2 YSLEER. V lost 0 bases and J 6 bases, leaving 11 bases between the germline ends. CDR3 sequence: CASSQEVGVHGYTF. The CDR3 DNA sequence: TGCGCCAGCAGCCAAGAGGTAGGGGTCCATGGCTACACCTTC.

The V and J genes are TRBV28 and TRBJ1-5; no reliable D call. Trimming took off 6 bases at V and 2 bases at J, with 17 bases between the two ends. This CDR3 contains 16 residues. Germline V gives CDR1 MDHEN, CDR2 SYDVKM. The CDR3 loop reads CASSYGILYGNQPQHF. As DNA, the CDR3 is TGTGCCAGCAGCTACGGGATCCTATATGGCAATCAGCCCCAGCATTTT.

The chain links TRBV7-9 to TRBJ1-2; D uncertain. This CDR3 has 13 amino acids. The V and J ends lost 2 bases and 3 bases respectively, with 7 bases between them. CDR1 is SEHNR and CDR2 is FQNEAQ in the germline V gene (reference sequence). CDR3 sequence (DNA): TGTGCCAGCAGCTTATCAGATTACTATGGCTACACCTTC. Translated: CASSLSDYYGYTF.

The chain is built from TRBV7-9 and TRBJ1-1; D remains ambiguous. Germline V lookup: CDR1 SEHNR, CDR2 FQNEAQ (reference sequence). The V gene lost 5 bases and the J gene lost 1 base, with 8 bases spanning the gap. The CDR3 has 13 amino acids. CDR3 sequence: CASSPGGNTEAFF. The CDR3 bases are TGTGCCAGCAGCCCAGGAGGGAACACTGAAGCTTTCTTT.

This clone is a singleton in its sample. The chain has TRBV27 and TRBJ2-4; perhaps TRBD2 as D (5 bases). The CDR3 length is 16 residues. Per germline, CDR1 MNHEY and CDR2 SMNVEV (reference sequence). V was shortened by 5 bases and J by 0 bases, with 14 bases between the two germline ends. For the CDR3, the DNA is TGTGCCAGCAGTGGGTTGGACTCTTTAGCCAAAAACATTCAGTACTTC. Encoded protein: CASSGLDSLAKNIQYF.

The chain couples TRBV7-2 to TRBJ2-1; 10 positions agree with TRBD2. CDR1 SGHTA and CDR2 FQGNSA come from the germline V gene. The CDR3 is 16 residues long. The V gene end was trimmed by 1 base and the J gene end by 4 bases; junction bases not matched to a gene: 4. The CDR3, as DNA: TGTGCCAGCAGCTTAGTACTAGCGGGGCCTTACAATGAGCAGTTCTTC. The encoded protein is CASSLVLAGPYNEQFF.

The CDR3 spells CAWTSGGDTQYF. In DNA form, the CDR3 reads TGTGCCTGGACTAGCGGGGGAGATACGCAGTATTTT. The chain carries TRBV30 and TRBJ2-3; 10 positions match TRBD2. CDR1 is GTSNPN and CDR2 is SVGIG in the germline V gene (reference sequence). V trimming: 4 bases; J trimming: 5 bases; junction bases outside the gene matches: 0. The CDR3 length is 12 residues. Based on the CDR3 plus reference TRBV30 and TRBJ2-3, the full variable domain is SQTIHQWPATLVQPVGSPLSLECTVEGTSNPNLYWYRQAAGRGLQLLFYSVGIGQISSEVPQNLSASRPQDRQFILSSKKLLLSDSGFYLCAWTSGGDTQYFGPGTRLTVL.

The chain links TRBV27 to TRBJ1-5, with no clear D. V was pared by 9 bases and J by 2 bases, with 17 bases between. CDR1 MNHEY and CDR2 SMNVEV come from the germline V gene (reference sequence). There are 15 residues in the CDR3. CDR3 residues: CASPSVVRRNQPQHF. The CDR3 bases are TGTGCCAGTCCGAGCGTGGTCAGACGCAATCAGCCCCAGCATTTT.

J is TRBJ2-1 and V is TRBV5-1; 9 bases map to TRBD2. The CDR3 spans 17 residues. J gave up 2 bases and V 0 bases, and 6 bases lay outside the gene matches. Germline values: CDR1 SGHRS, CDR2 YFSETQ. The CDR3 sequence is CASSLATGGGAYNEQFF. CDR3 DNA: TGCGCCAGCAGCTTGGCAACTGGCGGGGGGGCCTACAATGAGCAGTTCTTC.

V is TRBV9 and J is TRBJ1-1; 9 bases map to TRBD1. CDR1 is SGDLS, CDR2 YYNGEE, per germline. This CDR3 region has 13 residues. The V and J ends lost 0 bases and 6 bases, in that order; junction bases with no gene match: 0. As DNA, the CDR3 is TGTGCCAGCAGCGTAGGACAGGGGGCTGAAGCTTTCTTT. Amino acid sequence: CASSVGQGAEAFF.

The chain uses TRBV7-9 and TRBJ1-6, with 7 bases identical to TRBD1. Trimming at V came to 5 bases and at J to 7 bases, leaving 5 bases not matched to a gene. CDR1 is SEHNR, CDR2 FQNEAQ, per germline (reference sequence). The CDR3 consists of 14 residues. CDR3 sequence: CASSLRDRNSPLHF. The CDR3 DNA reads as TGTGCCAGCAGCCTCCGGGACAGAAATTCACCCCTCCACTTT.

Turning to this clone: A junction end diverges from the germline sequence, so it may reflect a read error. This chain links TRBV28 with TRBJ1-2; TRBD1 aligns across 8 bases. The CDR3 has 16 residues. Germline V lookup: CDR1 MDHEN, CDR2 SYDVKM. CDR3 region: CASSLYVGSVAGGVVF. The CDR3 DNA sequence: TGTGCCAGCAGTTTATATGTGGGGTCGGTGGCAGGGGGCGTTGTCTTC.

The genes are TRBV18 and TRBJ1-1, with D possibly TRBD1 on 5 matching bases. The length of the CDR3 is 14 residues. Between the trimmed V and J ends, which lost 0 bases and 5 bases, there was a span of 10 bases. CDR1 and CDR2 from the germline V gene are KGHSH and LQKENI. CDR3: CASSPPGGGTEAFF. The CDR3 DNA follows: TGTGCCAGCTCACCACCGGGCGGGGGGACTGAAGCTTTCTTT.

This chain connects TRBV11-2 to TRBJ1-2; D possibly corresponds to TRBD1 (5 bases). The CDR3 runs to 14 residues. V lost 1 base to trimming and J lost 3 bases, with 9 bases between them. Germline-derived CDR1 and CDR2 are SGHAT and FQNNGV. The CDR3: CASSLGQGDYGYTF. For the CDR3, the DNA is TGTGCCAGCAGCTTAGGGCAGGGCGACTATGGCTACACCTTC.

In DNA, the CDR3 is TGTGCCAGCTTAGGGACAGGGGGTACTGGCTACACCTTC. Amino acid sequence: CASLGTGGTGYTF. This sequence joins TRBV25-1 and TRBJ1-2; 11 positions match TRBD1. The CDR3 loop spans 13 amino acids. Germline V lookup: CDR1 MGHDK, CDR2 SYGVNS. J was trimmed by 7 bases and V by 8 bases; bases with no gene match: 6.

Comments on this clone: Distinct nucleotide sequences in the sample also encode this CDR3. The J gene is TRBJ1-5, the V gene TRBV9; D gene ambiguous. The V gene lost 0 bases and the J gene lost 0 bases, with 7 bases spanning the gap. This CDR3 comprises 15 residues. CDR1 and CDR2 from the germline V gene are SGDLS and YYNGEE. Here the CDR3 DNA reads TGTGCCAGCAGCGTAGGAGGAAATAGCAATCAGCCCCAGCATTTT. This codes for CASSVGGNSNQPQHF. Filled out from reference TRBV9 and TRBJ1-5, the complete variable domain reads DSGVTQTPKHLITATGQRVTLRCSPRSGDLSVYWYQQSLDQGLQFLIQYYNGEERAKGNILERFSAQQFPDLHSELNLSSLELGDSALYFCASSVGGNSNQPQHFGDGTRLSIL.